The source of this TCR beta chain is a study of T cell responses to AZD1222 COVID-19 vaccine. This table comes from immunoSEQ multiplex PCR, and its TCRdb copy is limited to in-frame clones, with some not included. The sample gives roughly 150,000 clones, 80% to 95% of which show up once; 1.5% to 2% is in the top ten. The clonotype was recovered from an adult in good health. The sequences come from peripheral blood, collected on day 0 of AZD1222 vaccination.

As DNA, the CDR3 is TGTGCCAGCAGTGAACGGGACTTCACAGATACGCAGTATTTT. This gives the protein CASSERDFTDTQYF. This sequence joins TRBV6-4 and TRBJ2-3, with D perhaps TRBD2 (6 bases). Deletions cut 3 bases from V and 2 bases from J, with 9 bases between. The CDR3 covers 14 residues. Germline V lookup: CDR1 MRHNA, CDR2 SNTAGT.